This T cell receptor beta chain was recorded in a study of T cell repertoires in cytomegalovirus infection. Study overall: Both a matching HLA type and CMV infection were indicated by public TCR beta signatures.

MiXCR, applied by TCRdb to the reads, yields one record per CDR3 protein. The sample includes almost 550,000 distinct CDR3 sequences, more than 15% of them seen just once. This clonotype was recorded at least ten times. Antigen specificity is unknown. Trimming took off 4 bases at V and 0 bases at J, with 13 bases between the two ends. This CDR3 contains 16 residues. The germline V gene encodes CDR1 SEHNR and CDR2 FQNEAQ (reference sequence). Overall study results and limits: Frequencies of public TCR beta families were cumulated, and this identified carriers of CMV plus the relevant HLA. Across the ex vivo response, the dominant clonotypes were HLA-C-restricted CMV-specific TCR beta clonotypes.

This chain joins TRBV7-9 and TRBJ2-1, with D perhaps being TRBD1 or TRBD2 (5 bases each). The origin of this receptor is a human donor in good health (CMV status not recorded). Some clones in this sample may be carry-over from other donors' samples. Sequencing was performed on CD8+ T cells from PBMCs. CDR3 sequence (DNA): TGTGCCAGCAGCTGGGGGTTTCAGGGCTCCTACAATGAGCAGTTCTTC. It yields the protein CASSWGFQGSYNEQFF. Variable domain in full (rest from reference TRBV7-9 and TRBJ2-1): DTGVSQNPRHKITKRGQNVTFRCDPISEHNRLYWYRQTLGQGPEFLTYFQNEAQLEKSRLLSDRFSAERPKGSFSTLEIQRTEQGDSAMYLCASSWGFQGSYNEQFFGPGTRLTVL.